This T cell receptor (beta chain) appears in the sequencing data of a study of cytomegalovirus exposure and HLA in healthy donors. The CDR3 totals 13 residues. V lost 6 bases and J lost 4; bases outside the gene matches: 5. Germline V gene lookup returns CDR1 ENHRY and CDR2 SYGVKD. The PCR had 60 Vbeta and 13 Jbeta primers. The assay was immunoSEQ multiplex PCR, and TCRdb's table has in-frame clones only and misses some. The table lists tens of thousands of clones, around 68% of them singletons, with over 9.5% in the top ten. This clone showed up just a few times. What it binds is unknown. Findings and caveats of the study: Cytomegalovirus-associated status was assigned to about 160 TCR beta chains. Apart from CMV serostatus, no immune exposure information was available. Later on, an analysis tied under 20,000 TCR beta sequences to HLA alleles at 0.05 false discovery rate.

The TCR was taken from a woman aged 25 to 39 in good health and CMV-seronegative. The V gene is TRBV10-3, the J gene TRBJ1-2, with 7 bases identical to TRBD1. The sequenced material came from PBMCs. The CDR3: CAISRGTAYGYTF. CDR3 coding DNA: TGTGCCATCAGCCGCGGGACAGCCTATGGCTACACCTTC.